This TCR beta chain was found in a study of cytomegalovirus exposure and HLA in healthy donors. Turning to the study itself: The Caucasian-associated ancestry cluster held roughly 81% of under 450 genotyped donors.

This CDR3 is 16 amino acids long. Researchers ran the PCR with 60 Vbeta and 13 Jbeta primers. Libraries were prepared by immunoSEQ multiplex PCR; TCRdb keeps only in-frame clonotypes and omits some of them. The sample includes over 130,000 clones, 75% to 85% seen only once; the top ten take around 2.5%. For this clone: Its antigen is still unknown.

Study results and limitations: Researchers reported in a later analysis that a missense DCLRE1C variant was tied to TCR beta V- and J-gene trimming. One later analysis reportedly identified an Asian-associated ancestry cluster that showed fewer N-insertions than the roughly 620-donor mean.

At sampling all donors were nominally healthy, likely with unrecorded immune exposures. The sequenced sample was PBMCs. The sequence was obtained from a man aged 50-59 years in good health and CMV-seronegative. V usage is TRBV21-1 and J usage is TRBJ2-1; the table's D call, TRBD2, was not checked against the DNA. TRBV21-1 is assigned pseudogene status. The CDR3 protein is CASSKEGTSSCNEQFF. As DNA, the CDR3 is TGTGCCAGCAGCAAAGAGGGGACTAGCTCTTGCAATGAGCAGTTCTTC.